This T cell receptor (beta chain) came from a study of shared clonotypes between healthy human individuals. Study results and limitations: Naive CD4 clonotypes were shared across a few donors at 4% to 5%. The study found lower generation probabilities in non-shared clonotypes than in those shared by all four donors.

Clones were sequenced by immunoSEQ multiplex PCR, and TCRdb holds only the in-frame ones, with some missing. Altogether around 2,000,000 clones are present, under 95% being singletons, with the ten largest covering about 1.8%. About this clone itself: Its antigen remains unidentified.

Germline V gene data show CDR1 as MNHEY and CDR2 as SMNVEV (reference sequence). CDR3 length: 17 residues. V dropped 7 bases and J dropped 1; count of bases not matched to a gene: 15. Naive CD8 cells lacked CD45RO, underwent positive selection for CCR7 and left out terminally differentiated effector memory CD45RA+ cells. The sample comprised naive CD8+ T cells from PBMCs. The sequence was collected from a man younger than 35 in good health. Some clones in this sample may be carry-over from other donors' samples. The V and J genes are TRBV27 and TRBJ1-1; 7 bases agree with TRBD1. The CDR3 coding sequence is TGTGCCAGCACCGAATCAGGGGGGTATGTCCGGAACACTGAAGCTTTCTTT. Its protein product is CASTESGGYVRNTEAFF.